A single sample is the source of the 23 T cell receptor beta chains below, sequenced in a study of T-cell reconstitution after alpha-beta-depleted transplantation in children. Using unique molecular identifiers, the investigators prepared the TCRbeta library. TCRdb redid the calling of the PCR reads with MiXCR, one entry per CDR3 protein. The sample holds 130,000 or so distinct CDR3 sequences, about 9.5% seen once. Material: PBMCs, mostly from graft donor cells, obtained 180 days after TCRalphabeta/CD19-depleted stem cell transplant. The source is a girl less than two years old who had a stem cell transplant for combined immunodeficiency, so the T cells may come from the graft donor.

The chain's CDR3 is CSARVPTGNYGYTF. CDR3 DNA: TGCAGTGCTAGAGTTCCGACAGGGAACTATGGCTACACCTTC. The chain links TRBV20-1 to TRBJ1-2; 7 nucleotides agree with TRBD1. CDR3 length equals 14 residues. Losses at the gene ends were 1 base for V and 2 bases for J; bases not matched to a gene: 4. Germline values: CDR1 DFQATT, CDR2 SNEGSKA (reference sequence).

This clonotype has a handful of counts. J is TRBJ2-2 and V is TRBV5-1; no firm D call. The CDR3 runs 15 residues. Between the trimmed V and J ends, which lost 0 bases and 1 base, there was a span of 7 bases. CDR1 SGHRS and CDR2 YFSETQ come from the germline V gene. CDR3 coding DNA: TGCGCCAGCAGCTTGGCCGATAGGAACACCGGGGAGCTGTTTTTT. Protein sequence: CASSLADRNTGELFF.

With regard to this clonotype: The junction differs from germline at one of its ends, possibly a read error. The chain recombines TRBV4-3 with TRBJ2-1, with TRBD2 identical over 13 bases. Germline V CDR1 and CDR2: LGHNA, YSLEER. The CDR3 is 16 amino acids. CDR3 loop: CASSKDTSGRADEQFF. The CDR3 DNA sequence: TGCGCCAGCAGCAAAGATACTAGCGGGAGGGCGGATGAGCAGTTCTTC.

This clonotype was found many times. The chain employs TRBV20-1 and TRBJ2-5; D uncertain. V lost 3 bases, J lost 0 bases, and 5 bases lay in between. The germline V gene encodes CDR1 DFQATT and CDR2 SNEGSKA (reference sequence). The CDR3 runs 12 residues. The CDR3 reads CSASGHQETQYF. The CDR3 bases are TGCAGTGCTAGTGGCCACCAAGAGACCCAGTACTTC.

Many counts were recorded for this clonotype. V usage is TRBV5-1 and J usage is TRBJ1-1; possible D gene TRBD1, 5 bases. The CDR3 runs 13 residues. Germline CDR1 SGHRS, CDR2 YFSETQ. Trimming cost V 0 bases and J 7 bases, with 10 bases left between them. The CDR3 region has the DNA TGCGCCAGCAGCTTGGCCGGGGGTGGTGAAGCTTTCTTT. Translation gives CASSLAGGGEAFF.

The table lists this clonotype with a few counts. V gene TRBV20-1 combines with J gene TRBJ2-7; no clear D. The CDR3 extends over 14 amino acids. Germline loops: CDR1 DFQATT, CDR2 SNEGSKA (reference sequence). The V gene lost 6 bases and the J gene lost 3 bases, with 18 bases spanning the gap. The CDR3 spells CSAVPRKSNYEQYF. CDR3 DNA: TGCAGTGCCGTTCCCAGGAAATCAAACTACGAGCAGTACTTC.

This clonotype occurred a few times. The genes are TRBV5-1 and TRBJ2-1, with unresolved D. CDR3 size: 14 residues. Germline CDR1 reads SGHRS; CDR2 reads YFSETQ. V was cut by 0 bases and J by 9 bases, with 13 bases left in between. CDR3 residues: CASSLAPRGTEQFF. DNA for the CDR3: TGCGCCAGCAGCTTGGCCCCCCGAGGAACTGAGCAGTTCTTC.

The CDR3 loop reads CASSLGTNEKLFF. DNA for the CDR3: TGCGCCAGCAGCTTGGGAACTAATGAAAAACTGTTTTTT. The chain recombines TRBV5-1 with TRBJ1-4; no reliable D call. V dropped 0 bases and J dropped 1 base, with 1 base sitting between them. CDR1 SGHRS and CDR2 YFSETQ come from the germline V gene. There are 13 residues in the CDR3.

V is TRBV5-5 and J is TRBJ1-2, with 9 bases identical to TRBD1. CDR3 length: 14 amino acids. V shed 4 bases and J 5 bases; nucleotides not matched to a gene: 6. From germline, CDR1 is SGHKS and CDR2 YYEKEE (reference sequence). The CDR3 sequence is CASSRDRALYGYTF. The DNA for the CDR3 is TGTGCCAGCAGCCGGGACAGGGCCCTTTATGGCTACACCTTC.

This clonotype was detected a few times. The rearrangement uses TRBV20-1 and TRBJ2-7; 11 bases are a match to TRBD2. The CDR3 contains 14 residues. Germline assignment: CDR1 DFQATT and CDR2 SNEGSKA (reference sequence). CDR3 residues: CSLGLAGVSYEQYF. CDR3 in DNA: TGCAGCCTAGGACTAGCGGGCGTCTCCTACGAGCAGTACTTC.

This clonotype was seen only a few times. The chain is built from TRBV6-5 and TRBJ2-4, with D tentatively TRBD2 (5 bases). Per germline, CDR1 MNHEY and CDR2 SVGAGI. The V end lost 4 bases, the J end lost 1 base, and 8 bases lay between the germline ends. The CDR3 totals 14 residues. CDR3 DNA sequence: TGTGCCAGCAGTTCGGGAAGGGCCAAAAACATTCAGTACTTC. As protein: CASSSGRAKNIQYF.

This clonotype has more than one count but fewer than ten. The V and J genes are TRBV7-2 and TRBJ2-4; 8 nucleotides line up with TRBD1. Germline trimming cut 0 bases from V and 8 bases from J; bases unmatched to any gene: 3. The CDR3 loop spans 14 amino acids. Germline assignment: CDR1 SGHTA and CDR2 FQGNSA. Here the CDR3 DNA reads TGTGCCAGCAGCTTAGCCGACAGGGGTGACATTCAGTACTTC. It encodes CASSLADRGDIQYF.

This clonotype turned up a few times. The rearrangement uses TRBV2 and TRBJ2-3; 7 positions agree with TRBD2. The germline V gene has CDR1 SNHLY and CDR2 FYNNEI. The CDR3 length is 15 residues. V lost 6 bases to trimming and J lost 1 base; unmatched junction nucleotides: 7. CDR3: CASRRGSGRTDTQYF. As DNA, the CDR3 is TGTGCCAGCAGGAGGGGTAGCGGGCGCACAGATACGCAGTATTTT.

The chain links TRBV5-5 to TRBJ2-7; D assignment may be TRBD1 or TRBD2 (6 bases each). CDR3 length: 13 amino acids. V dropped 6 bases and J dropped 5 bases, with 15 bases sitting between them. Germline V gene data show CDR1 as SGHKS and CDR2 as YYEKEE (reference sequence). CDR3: CASNLGGIDEQYF. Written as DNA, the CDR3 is TGTGCCAGCAACCTAGGGGGGATCGACGAGCAGTACTTC.

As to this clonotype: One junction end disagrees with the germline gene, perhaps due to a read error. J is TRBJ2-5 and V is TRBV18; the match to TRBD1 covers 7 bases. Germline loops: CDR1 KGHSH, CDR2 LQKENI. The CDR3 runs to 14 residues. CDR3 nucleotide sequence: TGTGCCAGCTCACCGGAAAGGGGGCAAGAGACCCACTACTTC. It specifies CASSPERGQETHYF.

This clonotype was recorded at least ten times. In DNA form, the CDR3 reads TGTGCCAGCAGTTTCGGGCTCTACGAGCAGTACTTC. Protein product: CASSFGLYEQYF. The gene calls are TRBV12-3 or TRBV12-4 and TRBJ2-7; D is undetermined. The CDR3 loop spans 12 amino acids. V lost 3 bases and J lost 3, with 6 bases in between.

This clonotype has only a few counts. CDR3 DNA: TGTGCCAGCAGCTCTACTAGCTCCTACAATGAGCAGTTCTTC. Protein: CASSSTSSYNEQFF. The V call is TRBV14, the J call TRBJ2-1; D perhaps matches TRBD2 (5 bases). The V gene's germline CDR1 is SGHDN and CDR2 FVKESK. CDR3 length: 14 amino acids. V lost 5 bases and J 0 bases, leaving 8 bases between the germline ends.

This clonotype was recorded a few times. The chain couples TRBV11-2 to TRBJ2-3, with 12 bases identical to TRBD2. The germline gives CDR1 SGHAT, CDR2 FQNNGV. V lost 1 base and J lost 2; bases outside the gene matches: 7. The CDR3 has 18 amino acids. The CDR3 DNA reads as TGTGCCAGCAGCTTAGTACCCCTAGCGGGGGGGTACACAGATACGCAGTATTTT. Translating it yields CASSLVPLAGGYTDTQYF. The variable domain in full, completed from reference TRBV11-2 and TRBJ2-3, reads EAGVAQSPRYKIIEKRQSVAFWCNPISGHATLYWYQQILGQGPKLLIQFQNNGVVDDSQLPKDRFSAERLKGVDSTLKIQPAKLEDSAVYLCASSLVPLAGGYTDTQYFGPGTRLTVL.

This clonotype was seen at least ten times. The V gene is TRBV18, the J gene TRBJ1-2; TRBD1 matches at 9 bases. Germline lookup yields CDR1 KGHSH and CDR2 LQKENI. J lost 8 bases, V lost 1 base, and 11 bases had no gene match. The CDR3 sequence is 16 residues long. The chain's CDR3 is CASSPQGQGRIGGYTF. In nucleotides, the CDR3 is TGTGCCAGCTCACCACAAGGACAGGGGAGAATCGGAGGCTACACCTTC.

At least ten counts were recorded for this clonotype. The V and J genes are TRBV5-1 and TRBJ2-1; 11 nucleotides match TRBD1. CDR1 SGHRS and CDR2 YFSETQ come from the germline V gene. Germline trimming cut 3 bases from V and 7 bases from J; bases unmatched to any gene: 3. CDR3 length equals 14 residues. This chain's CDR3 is CASSWDRGANEQFF. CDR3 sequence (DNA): TGCGCCAGCAGCTGGGACAGGGGGGCAAATGAGCAGTTCTTC. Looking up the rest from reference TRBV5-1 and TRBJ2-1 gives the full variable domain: KAGVTQTPRYLIKTRGQQVTLSCSPISGHRSVSWYQQTPGQGLQFLFEYFSETQRNKGNFPGRFSGRQFSNSRSEMNVSTLELGDSALYLCASSWDRGANEQFFGPGTRLTVL.

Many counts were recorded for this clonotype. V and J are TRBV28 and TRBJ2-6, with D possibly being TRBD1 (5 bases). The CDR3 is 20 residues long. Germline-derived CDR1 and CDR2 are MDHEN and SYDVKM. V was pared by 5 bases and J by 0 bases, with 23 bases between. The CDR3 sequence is CASSRTPLGVKGSGANVLTF. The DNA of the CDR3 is TGTGCCAGCAGTAGAACCCCGTTAGGGGTGAAAGGCTCTGGGGCCAACGTCCTGACTTTC.

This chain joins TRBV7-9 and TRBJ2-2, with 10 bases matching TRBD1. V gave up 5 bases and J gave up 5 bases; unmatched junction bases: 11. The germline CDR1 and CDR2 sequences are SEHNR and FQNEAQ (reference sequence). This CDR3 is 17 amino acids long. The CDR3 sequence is CASSPISPGQGTGELFF. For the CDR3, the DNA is TGTGCCAGCAGCCCTATATCCCCGGGACAGGGGACCGGGGAGCTGTTTTTT.

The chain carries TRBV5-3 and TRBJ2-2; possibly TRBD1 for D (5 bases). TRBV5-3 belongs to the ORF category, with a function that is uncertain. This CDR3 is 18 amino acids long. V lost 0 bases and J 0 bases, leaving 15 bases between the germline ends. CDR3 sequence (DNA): TGTGCCAGAAGCTTGGCGGTGACAGACGCTTCGAACACCGGGGAGCTGTTTTTT. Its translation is CARSLAVTDASNTGELFF.